Sequencing of this TCR beta chain was carried out in a study of tumor and adjacent non-tumor tissue in lung cancer. Study context: There were 12 adenocarcinoma, 2 squamous cell carcinoma and 1 small cell lung cancer cases.

Concerning this clonotype itself: Its target is unknown. This sequence may be a read error, since a much larger clone differs from it by one base.

A modified ARM-PCR protocol with three rounds of nested PCR amplified TCRbeta. Using its own MiXCR run on the multiplex PCR reads, TCRdb lists one record per CDR3 protein. Among some 74,000 distinct CDR3 sequences listed, just under 75% were seen once. The CDR3 runs 13 residues. With V trimmed by 0 bases and J by 10 bases, 5 bases remained unmatched. Germline values: CDR1 DFQATT, CDR2 SNEGSKA (reference sequence). RNA was extracted from bulk tissue without any cell sorting. Overall study results and limits: Tumor TCR diversity, when higher, was linked to shorter survival.

The sequence was obtained from a woman in her thirties or forties with non-small cell lung cancer. The chain links TRBV20-1 to TRBJ2-1; 8 bases are a match to TRBD1. The sequenced sample consisted of lung tumor tissue. CDR3 loop: CSAREEGQGEQFF. The CDR3 DNA sequence: TGCAGTGCTAGAGAGGAAGGACAGGGCGAGCAGTTCTTC.